This T cell receptor beta chain stems from a study of identical twins. Study results and limitations: Cross-sectional statistics, not tracking of the same donors, supported the conclusions.

This clonotype was counted only a few times. Antigen unknown. MiXCR, run by TCRdb on the 5' RACE reads, gives a single entry per CDR3 protein. The data hold hundreds of thousands of distinct CDR3 sequences, with roughly 8.6% observed a single time. V was clipped by 4 bases and J by 11 bases, with 14 bases between them. The CDR3 runs 13 residues. Germline CDR1 reads LNHNV; CDR2 reads YYDKDF (reference sequence). These same data were also listed under a study on yellow fever vaccine responses in identical twins.

This chain connects TRBV15 to TRBJ1-4; the D gene is possibly TRBD1 (6 bases). This TCR derives from a woman aged 18-35 years in good health. Specimen: memory (CD45RO+) T cells sorted from blood. CDR3 region: CATSNLEGGKLFF. The CDR3 bases are TGTGCCACCAGCAACCTGGAGGGGGGGAAACTGTTTTTT.